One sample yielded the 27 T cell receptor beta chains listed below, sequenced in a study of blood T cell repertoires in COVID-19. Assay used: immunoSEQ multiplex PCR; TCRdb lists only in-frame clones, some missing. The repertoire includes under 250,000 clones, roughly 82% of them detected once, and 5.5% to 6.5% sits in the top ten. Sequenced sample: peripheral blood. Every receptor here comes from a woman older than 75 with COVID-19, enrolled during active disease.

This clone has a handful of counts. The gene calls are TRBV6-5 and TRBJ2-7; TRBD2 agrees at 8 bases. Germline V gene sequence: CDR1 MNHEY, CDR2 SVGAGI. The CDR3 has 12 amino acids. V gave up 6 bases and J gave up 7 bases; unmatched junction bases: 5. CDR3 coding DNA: TGTGCCAGCAGCTCCCCGGGAGGGGAGCAGTACGTC. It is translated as CASSSPGGEQYV.

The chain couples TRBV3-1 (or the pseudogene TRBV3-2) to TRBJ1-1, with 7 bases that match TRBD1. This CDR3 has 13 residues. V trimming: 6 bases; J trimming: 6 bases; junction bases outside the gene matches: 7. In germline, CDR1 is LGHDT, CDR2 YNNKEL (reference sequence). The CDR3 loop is CASRPYRGAEAFF. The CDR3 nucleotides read TGTGCCAGCAGGCCGTACAGGGGCGCTGAAGCTTTCTTT.

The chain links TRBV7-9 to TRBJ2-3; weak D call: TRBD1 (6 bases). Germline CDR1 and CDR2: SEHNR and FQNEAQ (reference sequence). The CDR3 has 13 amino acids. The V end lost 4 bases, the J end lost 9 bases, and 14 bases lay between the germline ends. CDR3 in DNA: TGTGCCAGCAGCTCTACCTCGACAGGCACGCAGTATTTT. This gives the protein CASSSTSTGTQYF.

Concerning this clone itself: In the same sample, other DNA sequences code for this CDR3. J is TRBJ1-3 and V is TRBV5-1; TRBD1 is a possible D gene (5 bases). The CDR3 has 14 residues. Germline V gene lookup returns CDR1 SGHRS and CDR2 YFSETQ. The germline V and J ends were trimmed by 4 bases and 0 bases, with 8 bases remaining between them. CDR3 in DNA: TGCGCCAGCAGCCCCGGGGGCTCTGGAAACACCATATATTTT. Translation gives CASSPGGSGNTIYF.

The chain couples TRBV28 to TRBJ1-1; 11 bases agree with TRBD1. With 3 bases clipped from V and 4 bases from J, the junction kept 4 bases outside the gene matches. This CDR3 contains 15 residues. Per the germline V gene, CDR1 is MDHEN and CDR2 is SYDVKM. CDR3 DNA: TGTGCCAGCAGTTTGCTAGGACAGGGGGCCACTGAAGCTTTCTTT. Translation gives CASSLLGQGATEAFF.

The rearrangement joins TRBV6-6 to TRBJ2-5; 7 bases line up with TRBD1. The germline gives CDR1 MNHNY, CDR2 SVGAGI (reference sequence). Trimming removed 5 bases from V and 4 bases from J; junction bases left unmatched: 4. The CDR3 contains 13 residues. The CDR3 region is CASSLYRGETQYF. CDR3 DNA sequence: TGTGCCAGCAGTCTGTACAGGGGAGAGACCCAGTACTTC.

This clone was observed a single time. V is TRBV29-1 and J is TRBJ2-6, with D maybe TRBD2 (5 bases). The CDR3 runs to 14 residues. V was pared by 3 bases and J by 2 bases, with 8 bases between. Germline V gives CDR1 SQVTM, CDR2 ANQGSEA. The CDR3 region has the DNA TGCAGCGTTGATGTCGGGGCTGGGGCCAACGTCCTGACTTTC. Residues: CSVDVGAGANVLTF.

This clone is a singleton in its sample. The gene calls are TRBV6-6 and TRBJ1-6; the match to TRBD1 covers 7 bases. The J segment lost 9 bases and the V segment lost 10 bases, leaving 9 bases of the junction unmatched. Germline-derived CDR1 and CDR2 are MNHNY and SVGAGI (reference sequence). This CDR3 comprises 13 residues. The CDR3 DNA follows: TGTGCCATCCTTGGGGACAGAGTTTCACCCCTCCACTTT. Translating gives CAILGDRVSPLHF.

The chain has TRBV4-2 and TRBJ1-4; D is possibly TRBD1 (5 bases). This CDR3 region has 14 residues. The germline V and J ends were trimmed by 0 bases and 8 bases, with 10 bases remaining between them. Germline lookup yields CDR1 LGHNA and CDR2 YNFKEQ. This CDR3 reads CASSQDLRQEKLFF. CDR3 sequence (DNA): TGTGCCAGCAGCCAAGATCTGAGACAGGAAAAACTGTTTTTT.

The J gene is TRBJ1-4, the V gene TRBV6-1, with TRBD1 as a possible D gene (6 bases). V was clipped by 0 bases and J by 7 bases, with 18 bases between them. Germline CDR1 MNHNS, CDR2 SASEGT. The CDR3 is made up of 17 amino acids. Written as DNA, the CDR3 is TGTGCCAGCAGTGAAGCGCTCGGGTACAGGGAAAGTGAAAAACTGTTTTTT. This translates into CASSEALGYRESEKLFF.

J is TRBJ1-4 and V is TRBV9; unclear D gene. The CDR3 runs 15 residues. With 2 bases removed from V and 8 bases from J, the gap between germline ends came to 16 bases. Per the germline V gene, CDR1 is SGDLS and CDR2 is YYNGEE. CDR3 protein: CASSVGEEANEKLFF. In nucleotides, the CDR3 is TGTGCCAGCAGCGTTGGAGAGGAGGCCAACGAAAAACTGTTTTTT. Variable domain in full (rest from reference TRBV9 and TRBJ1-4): DSGVTQTPKHLITATGQRVTLRCSPRSGDLSVYWYQQSLDQGLQFLIQYYNGEERAKGNILERFSAQQFPDLHSELNLSSLELGDSALYFCASSVGEEANEKLFFGSGTQLSVL.

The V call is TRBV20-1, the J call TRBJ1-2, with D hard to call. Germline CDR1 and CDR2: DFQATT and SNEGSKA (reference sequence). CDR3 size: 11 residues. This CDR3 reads CSPTSNYGYTF. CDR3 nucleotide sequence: TGCAGCCCGACAAGTAACTATGGCTACACCTTC.

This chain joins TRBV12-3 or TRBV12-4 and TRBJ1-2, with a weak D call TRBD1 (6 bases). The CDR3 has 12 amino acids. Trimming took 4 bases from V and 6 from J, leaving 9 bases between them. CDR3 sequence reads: CASSSHRDGYTF. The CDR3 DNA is TGTGCCAGCAGTTCGCACAGGGATGGCTACACCTTC.

CDR3 protein: CASSDRGRALRQFF. The CDR3 bases are TGTGCCAGCAGTGATCGGGGGAGGGCTCTGCGGCAGTTCTTC. The chain employs TRBV25-1 and TRBJ2-1, with 7 bases lining up with TRBD2. Germline CDR1 is MGHDK and CDR2 is SYGVNS. Trimming at V came to 3 bases and at J to 12 bases, leaving 11 bases not matched to a gene. The CDR3 is 14 amino acids.

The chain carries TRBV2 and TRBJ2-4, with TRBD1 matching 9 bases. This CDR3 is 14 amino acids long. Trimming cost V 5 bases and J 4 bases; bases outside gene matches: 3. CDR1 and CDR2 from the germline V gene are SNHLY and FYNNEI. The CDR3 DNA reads TGTGCCAGCAGTCTAGACAGGGGGAAAAACATTCAGTACTTC. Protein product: CASSLDRGKNIQYF. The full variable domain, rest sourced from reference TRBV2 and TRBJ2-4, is EPEVTQTPSHQVTQMGQEVILRCVPISNHLYFYWYRQILGQKVEFLVSFYNNEISEKSEIFDDQFSVERPDGSNFTLKIRSTKLEDSAMYFCASSLDRGKNIQYFGAGTRLSVL.

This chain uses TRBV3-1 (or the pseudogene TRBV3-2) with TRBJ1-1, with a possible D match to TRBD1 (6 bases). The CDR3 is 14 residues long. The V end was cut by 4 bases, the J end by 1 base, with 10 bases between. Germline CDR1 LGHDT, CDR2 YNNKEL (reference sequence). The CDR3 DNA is TGTGCCAGCAGCCTTATAGGGGGGAACACTGAAGCTTTCTTT. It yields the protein CASSLIGGNTEAFF.

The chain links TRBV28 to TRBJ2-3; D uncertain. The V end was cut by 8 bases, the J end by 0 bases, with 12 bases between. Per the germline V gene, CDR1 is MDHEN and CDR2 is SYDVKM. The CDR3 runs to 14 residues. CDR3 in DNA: TGTGCCAGCTCCTCGAGGAGAAGCACAGATACGCAGTATTTT. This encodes CASSSRRSTDTQYF.

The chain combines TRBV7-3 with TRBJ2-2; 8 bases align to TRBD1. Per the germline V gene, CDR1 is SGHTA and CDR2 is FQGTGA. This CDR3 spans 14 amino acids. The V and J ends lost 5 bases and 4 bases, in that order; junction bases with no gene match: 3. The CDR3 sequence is CASSPTGVTGELFF. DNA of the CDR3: TGTGCCAGCAGCCCGACAGGGGTCACCGGGGAGCTGTTTTTT.

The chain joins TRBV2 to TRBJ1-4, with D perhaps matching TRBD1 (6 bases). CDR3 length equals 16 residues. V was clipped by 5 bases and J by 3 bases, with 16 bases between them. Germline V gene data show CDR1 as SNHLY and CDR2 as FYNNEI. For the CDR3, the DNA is TGTGCCAGCAGTTGGTCAGGGGTTTGGGCTAATGAAAAACTGTTTTTT. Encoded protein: CASSWSGVWANEKLFF.

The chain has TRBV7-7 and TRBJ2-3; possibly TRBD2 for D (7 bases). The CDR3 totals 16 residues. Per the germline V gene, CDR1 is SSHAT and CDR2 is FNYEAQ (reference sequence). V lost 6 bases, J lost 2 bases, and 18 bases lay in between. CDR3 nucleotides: TGTGCCAGCAGTTCTACCTCGGGGGGCTCCACAGATACGCAGTATTTT. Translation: CASSSTSGGSTDTQYF.

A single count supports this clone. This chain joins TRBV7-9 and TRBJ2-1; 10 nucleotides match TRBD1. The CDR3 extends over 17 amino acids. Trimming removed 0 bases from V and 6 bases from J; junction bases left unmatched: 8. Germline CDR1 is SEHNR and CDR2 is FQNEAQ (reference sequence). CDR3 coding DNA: TGTGCCAGCAGCTTAGCCGCCGGGACAGGGGACCGCAATGAGCAGTTCTTC. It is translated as CASSLAAGTGDRNEQFF.

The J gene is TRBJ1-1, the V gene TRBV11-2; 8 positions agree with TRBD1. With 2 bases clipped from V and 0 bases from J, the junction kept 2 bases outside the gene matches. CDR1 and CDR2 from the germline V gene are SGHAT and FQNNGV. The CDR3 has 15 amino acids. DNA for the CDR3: TGTGCCAGCAGCTTACTGGGACAGGTGAACACTGAAGCTTTCTTT. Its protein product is CASSLLGQVNTEAFF.

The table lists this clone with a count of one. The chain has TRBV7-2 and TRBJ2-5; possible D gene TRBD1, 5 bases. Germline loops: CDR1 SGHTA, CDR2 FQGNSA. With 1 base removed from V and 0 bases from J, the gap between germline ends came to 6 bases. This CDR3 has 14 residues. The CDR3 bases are TGTGCCAGCAGCTTAGTAGGGGACCAAGAGACCCAGTACTTC. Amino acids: CASSLVGDQETQYF.

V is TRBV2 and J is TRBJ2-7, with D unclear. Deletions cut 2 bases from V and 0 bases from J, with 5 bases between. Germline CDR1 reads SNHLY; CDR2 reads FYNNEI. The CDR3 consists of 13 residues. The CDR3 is CASSEWSSYEQYF. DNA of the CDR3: TGTGCCAGCAGTGAATGGAGCTCCTACGAGCAGTACTTC. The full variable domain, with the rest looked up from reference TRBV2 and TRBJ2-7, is EPEVTQTPSHQVTQMGQEVILRCVPISNHLYFYWYRQILGQKVEFLVSFYNNEISEKSEIFDDQFSVERPDGSNFTLKIRSTKLEDSAMYFCASSEWSSYEQYFGPGTRLTVT.

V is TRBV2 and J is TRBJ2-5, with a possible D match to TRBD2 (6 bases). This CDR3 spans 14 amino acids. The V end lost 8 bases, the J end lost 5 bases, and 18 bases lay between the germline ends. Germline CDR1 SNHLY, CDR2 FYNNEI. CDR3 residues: CASEGTRGGETQYF. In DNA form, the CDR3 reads TGTGCCAGCGAGGGGACTCGAGGCGGGGAGACCCAGTACTTC.

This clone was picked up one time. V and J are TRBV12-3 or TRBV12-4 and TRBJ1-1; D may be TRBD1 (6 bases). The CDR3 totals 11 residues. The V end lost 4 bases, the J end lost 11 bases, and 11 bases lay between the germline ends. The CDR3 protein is CASSSTGNAFF. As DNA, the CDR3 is TGTGCCAGCAGTTCCACAGGGAACGCTTTCTTT.

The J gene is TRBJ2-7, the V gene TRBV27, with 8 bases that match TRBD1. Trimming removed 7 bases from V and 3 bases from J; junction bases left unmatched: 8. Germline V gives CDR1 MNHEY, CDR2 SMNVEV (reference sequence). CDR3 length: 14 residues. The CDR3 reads CASKVGTGIYEQYF. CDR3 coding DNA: TGTGCCAGCAAGGTCGGGACAGGAATCTACGAGCAGTACTTC.